The T cell receptor (beta chain) under discussion was sequenced for a study of control samples from healthy donors and cancer patients. Assay: immunoSEQ multiplex PCR; the TCRdb copy retains only in-frame clones and omits some. The repertoire consists of some 74,000 clones, with roughly 84% occurring once and the leading ten covering approximately 5.1%. Germline loops: CDR1 SGHNT, CDR2 YYREEE (reference sequence). The trim removed 5 bases at V and 2 bases at J, leaving 4 bases unmatched. The CDR3 loop spans 15 amino acids. The chain uses TRBV5-4 and TRBJ2-3, with 11 bases that match TRBD2. The origin of this receptor is a woman between 50 and 59 years old in good health. The sample taken for sequencing was blood. In DNA form, the CDR3 reads TGTGCCAGCAGGTCTAGCGGGGGGTCCACAGATACGCAGTATTTT. Amino acids: CASRSSGGSTDTQYF.